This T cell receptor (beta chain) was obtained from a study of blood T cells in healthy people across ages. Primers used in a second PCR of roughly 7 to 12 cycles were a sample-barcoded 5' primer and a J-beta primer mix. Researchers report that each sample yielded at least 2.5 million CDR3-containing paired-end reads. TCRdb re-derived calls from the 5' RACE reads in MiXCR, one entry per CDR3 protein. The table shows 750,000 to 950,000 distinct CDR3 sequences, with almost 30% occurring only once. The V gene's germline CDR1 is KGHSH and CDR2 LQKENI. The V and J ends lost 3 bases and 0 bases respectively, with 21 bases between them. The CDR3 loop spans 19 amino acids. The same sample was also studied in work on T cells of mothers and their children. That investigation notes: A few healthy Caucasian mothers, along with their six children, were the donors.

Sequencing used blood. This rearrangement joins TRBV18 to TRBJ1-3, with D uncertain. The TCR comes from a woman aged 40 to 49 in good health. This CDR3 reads CASSPQLGRIQSSGNTIYF. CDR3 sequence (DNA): TGTGCCAGCTCACCTCAGCTCGGCCGGATCCAAAGCTCTGGAAACACCATATATTTT.